This is a list of T cell receptor beta chains from one sample in a study of OX40 agonist ivuxolimab in advanced cancers. Repertoires were generated with immunoSEQ multiplex PCR, while TCRdb's copy carries only in-frame clones and drops some. The table has roughly 70,000 clones, 85% to 90% seen once. The material sequenced was CD4+ or CD8+ T cells sorted from blood, taken in a trial of the OX40 agonist ivuxolimab. The receptors here all came from an adult with an advanced solid tumor such as melanoma, head and neck, liver or kidney cancer. CDR3s include the opening cysteine and the closing phenylalanine or tryptophan. The order of the fields is V gene, J gene, CDR3 length, D gene, clone size, CDR3 DNA, CDR3 protein. A D gene is named only where the DNA matches it firmly. Size is stated for part of the rows, as once, few or many counts, or as a class when the clone is expanded.

v_call: TRBV5-4
j_call: TRBJ2-7
cdr3_length: 15
d_call: TRBD2
clone_size: -
cdr3_nt: TGTGCCAGCAGCCCGGGACTAGCGGGAGACTCCGAGCAGTACTTC
cdr3_aa: CASSPGLAGDSEQYF

v_call: TRBV18
j_call: TRBJ2-7
cdr3_length: 12
d_call: -
clone_size: -
cdr3_nt: TGTGCCAGCTCAAAGTTCGCGGACGAGCAGTACTTC
cdr3_aa: CASSKFADEQYF

v_call: TRBV30
j_call: TRBJ2-3
cdr3_length: 14
d_call: TRBD2
clone_size: -
cdr3_nt: TGTGCCGGGGGACTAGCGGGAGTTGGAGATACGCAGTATTTT
cdr3_aa: CAGGLAGVGDTQYF

v_call: TRBV10-3
j_call: TRBJ2-3
cdr3_length: 13
d_call: -
clone_size: -
cdr3_nt: TGTGCCGTCCTTTCTAGCGGCACAGATACGCAGTATTTT
cdr3_aa: CAVLSSGTDTQYF

v_call: TRBV5-6
j_call: TRBJ2-5
cdr3_length: 15
d_call: -
clone_size: once
cdr3_nt: TGTGCCAGCAGCTCCCCCCCCGGAGGGATGGAGACCCAGTACTTC
cdr3_aa: CASSSPPGGMETQYF

v_call: TRBV9
j_call: TRBJ2-5
cdr3_length: 14
d_call: TRBD2
clone_size: -
cdr3_nt: TGTGCCAGCAGCGGGGGACGGGGGGTAGAGACCCAGTACTTC
cdr3_aa: CASSGGRGVETQYF

v_call: TRBV7-6
j_call: TRBJ2-7
cdr3_length: 13
d_call: -
clone_size: -
cdr3_nt: TGTGCCAGCAGCTCAAGCTTCCAGGGCGAGCAGTACTTC
cdr3_aa: CASSSSFQGEQYF

v_call: TRBV7-3
j_call: TRBJ2-3
cdr3_length: 13
d_call: -
clone_size: -
cdr3_nt: TGTGCCAGCAGCTTACGTGATTTGGATACGCAGTATTTT
cdr3_aa: CASSLRDLDTQYF

v_call: TRBV5-1
j_call: TRBJ2-5
cdr3_length: 13
d_call: -
clone_size: -
cdr3_nt: TGCGCCAGCAGCTTGCACAGTAGGGAGACCCAGTACTTC
cdr3_aa: CASSLHSRETQYF

v_call: TRBV7-9
j_call: TRBJ1-1
cdr3_length: 14
d_call: -
clone_size: -
cdr3_nt: TGTGCCAGCAAGTATGAGGGGCGGAACACTGAAGCTTTCTTT
cdr3_aa: CASKYEGRNTEAFF

v_call: TRBV11-3
j_call: TRBJ1-1
cdr3_length: 13
d_call: -
clone_size: -
cdr3_nt: TGTGCCAGCAGCTTAGCCCCTCCGACTGAAGCTTTCTTT
cdr3_aa: CASSLAPPTEAFF

v_call: TRBV15
j_call: TRBJ2-1
cdr3_length: 16
d_call: -
clone_size: -
cdr3_nt: TGTGCCACCAGCAGGGGGGGCTACCGACTTTACAATGAGCAGTTCTTC
cdr3_aa: CATSRGGYRLYNEQFF

v_call: TRBV4-1
j_call: TRBJ2-7
cdr3_length: 13
d_call: -
clone_size: few
cdr3_nt: TGCGCCAGCAGCCCAGACAGGATCTACGAGCAGTACTTC
cdr3_aa: CASSPDRIYEQYF

v_call: TRBV28
j_call: TRBJ1-1
cdr3_length: 15
d_call: TRBD1
clone_size: -
cdr3_nt: TGTGCCAGCAGTTTGCTTGGGACAGCGAACACTGAAGCTTTCTTT
cdr3_aa: CASSLLGTANTEAFF

v_call: TRBV5-1
j_call: TRBJ2-2
cdr3_length: 16
d_call: TRBD2
clone_size: -
cdr3_nt: TGCGCCAGCAGCTTGGGACTAGCGGGTTACAGCGGGGAGCTGTTTTTT
cdr3_aa: CASSLGLAGYSGELFF

v_call: TRBV19
j_call: TRBJ2-1
cdr3_length: 14
d_call: TRBD2
clone_size: -
cdr3_nt: TGTGCCAGTAGTGAGGGGAGGGTTTGGTCTGAGCAGTTCTTC
cdr3_aa: CASSEGRVWSEQFF

v_call: TRBV5-4
j_call: TRBJ1-4
cdr3_length: 13
d_call: -
clone_size: -
cdr3_nt: TGTGCCAGCAGCTTGGCAGGGGCTGAAAAACTGTTTTTT
cdr3_aa: CASSLAGAEKLFF

v_call: TRBV19
j_call: TRBJ2-2
cdr3_length: 13
d_call: -
clone_size: -
cdr3_nt: TGTGCCAGTAGTATGGGGAACACCGGGGAGCTGTTTTTT
cdr3_aa: CASSMGNTGELFF

v_call: TRBV28
j_call: TRBJ2-1
cdr3_length: 11
d_call: -
clone_size: -
cdr3_nt: TGTGCCAGCAGTACAAACAATGAGCAGTTCTTC
cdr3_aa: CASSTNNEQFF

v_call: TRBV27
j_call: TRBJ1-4
cdr3_length: 16
d_call: -
clone_size: -
cdr3_nt: TGTGCCAGCAGGAGAACCGGGACAACTGTGACCGAAAAACTGTTTTTT
cdr3_aa: CASRRTGTTVTEKLFF

v_call: TRBV2
j_call: TRBJ2-7
cdr3_length: 14
d_call: TRBD1
clone_size: -
cdr3_nt: TGTGCCAGCATCGGACAGGTCGGCTCCTACGAGCAGTACTTC
cdr3_aa: CASIGQVGSYEQYF

v_call: TRBV10-2
j_call: TRBJ2-2
cdr3_length: 14
d_call: -
clone_size: -
cdr3_nt: TGCGCCGGACGGGCAAGCGGAAACACCGGGGAGCTGTTTTTT
cdr3_aa: CAGRASGNTGELFF

v_call: TRBV4-2
j_call: TRBJ2-5
cdr3_length: 16
d_call: -
clone_size: -
cdr3_nt: TGTGCCAGCAGCCCCCGCAAGCTAGCGTCCCAAGAGACCCAGTACTTC
cdr3_aa: CASSPRKLASQETQYF

v_call: TRBV19
j_call: TRBJ2-6
cdr3_length: 15
d_call: -
clone_size: once
cdr3_nt: TGTGCCAGTAGTCCTGGGGGTGGTGGGGCCAACGTCCTGACTTTC
cdr3_aa: CASSPGGGGANVLTF

v_call: TRBV25-1
j_call: TRBJ1-3
cdr3_length: 14
d_call: -
clone_size: -
cdr3_nt: TGTGCCAGCAGTGTTGGGGTGGAAGGAAACACCATATATTTT
cdr3_aa: CASSVGVEGNTIYF

v_call: TRBV10-3
j_call: TRBJ2-3
cdr3_length: 14
d_call: -
clone_size: -
cdr3_nt: TGTGCCATCAGTGAGGGGCGGGCGCGAAATACGCAGTATTTT
cdr3_aa: CAISEGRARNTQYF

v_call: TRBV5-4
j_call: TRBJ2-1
cdr3_length: 12
d_call: TRBD1
clone_size: -
cdr3_nt: TGTGCCAGCAGCTTGGCCCCGGGACAGGCCTTCTTC
cdr3_aa: CASSLAPGQAFF

v_call: TRBV14
j_call: TRBJ1-1
cdr3_length: 14
d_call: -
clone_size: few
cdr3_nt: TGTGCCAGCAGCCGCCCGGGACAGAACACTGAAGCTTTCTTT
cdr3_aa: CASSRPGQNTEAFF

v_call: TRBV11-2
j_call: TRBJ2-3
cdr3_length: 13
d_call: -
clone_size: -
cdr3_nt: TGTGCCAGCAGCGTAGGGGGGGCAGATACGCAGTATTTT
cdr3_aa: CASSVGGADTQYF

v_call: TRBV2
j_call: TRBJ2-1
cdr3_length: 16
d_call: TRBD2
clone_size: once
cdr3_nt: TGTGCCAGCAGCGCGAAGCGGGGTCAGTTCGGCAATGAGCAGTTCTTC
cdr3_aa: CASSAKRGQFGNEQFF

v_call: TRBV9
j_call: TRBJ1-3
cdr3_length: 15
d_call: -
clone_size: -
cdr3_nt: TGTGCCAGCAGCAAGGACACCTTCTCTGGAAACACCATATATTTT
cdr3_aa: CASSKDTFSGNTIYF

v_call: TRBV30
j_call: TRBJ1-1
cdr3_length: 16
d_call: -
clone_size: -
cdr3_nt: TGTGCCTGGAGTCCCACCTCGAGCATGGCGAACACTGAAGCTTTCTTT
cdr3_aa: CAWSPTSSMANTEAFF

v_call: TRBV6-6
j_call: TRBJ1-2
cdr3_length: 14
d_call: -
clone_size: -
cdr3_nt: TGTGCCAGCAGTGGACTCCAGGGAGGGGGTGGCTACACCTTC
cdr3_aa: CASSGLQGGGGYTF

v_call: TRBV30
j_call: TRBJ2-5
cdr3_length: 15
d_call: TRBD2
clone_size: -
cdr3_nt: TGTGCCTGGGGTTCAGGGCTAGCGGGAGGGGAGACCCAGTACTTC
cdr3_aa: CAWGSGLAGGETQYF

v_call: TRBV7-9
j_call: TRBJ1-1
cdr3_length: 15
d_call: -
clone_size: -
cdr3_nt: TGTGCCAGCAGCTCTCTATTGATGGGGAACACTGAAGCTTTCTTT
cdr3_aa: CASSSLLMGNTEAFF

v_call: TRBV11-2
j_call: TRBJ2-7
cdr3_length: 16
d_call: TRBD1
clone_size: -
cdr3_nt: TGTGCCAGCAGCCGACGGGACAGGGGAATCTCCTACGAGCAGTACTTC
cdr3_aa: CASSRRDRGISYEQYF